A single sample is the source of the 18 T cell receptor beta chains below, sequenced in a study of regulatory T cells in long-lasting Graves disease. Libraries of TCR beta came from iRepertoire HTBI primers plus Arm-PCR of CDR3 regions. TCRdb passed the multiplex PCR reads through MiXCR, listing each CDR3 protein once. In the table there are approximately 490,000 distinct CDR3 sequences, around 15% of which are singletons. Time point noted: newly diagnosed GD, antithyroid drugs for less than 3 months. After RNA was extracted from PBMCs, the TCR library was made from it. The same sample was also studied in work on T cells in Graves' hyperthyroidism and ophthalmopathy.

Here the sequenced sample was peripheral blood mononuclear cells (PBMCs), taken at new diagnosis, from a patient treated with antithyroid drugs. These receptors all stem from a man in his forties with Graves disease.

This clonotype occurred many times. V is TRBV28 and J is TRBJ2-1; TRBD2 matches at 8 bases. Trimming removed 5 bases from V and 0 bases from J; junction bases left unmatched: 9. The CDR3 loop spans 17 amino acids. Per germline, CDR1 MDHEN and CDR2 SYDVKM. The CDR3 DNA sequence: TGTGCCAGCAGTGGTTATAGCGGGGCCAGCTCCTACAATGAGCAGTTCTTC. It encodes CASSGYSGASSYNEQFF.

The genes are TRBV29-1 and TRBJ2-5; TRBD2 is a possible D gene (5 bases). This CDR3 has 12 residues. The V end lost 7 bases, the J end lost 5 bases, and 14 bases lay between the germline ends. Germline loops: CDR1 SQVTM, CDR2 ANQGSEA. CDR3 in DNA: TGCAGCGCCGAGGGTGTCGGTGAGACCCAGTACTTC. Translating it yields CSAEGVGETQYF. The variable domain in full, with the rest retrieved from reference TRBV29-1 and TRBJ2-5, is SAVISQKPSRDICQRGTSLTIQCQVDSQVTMMFWYRQQPGQSLTLIATANQGSEATYESGFVIDKFPISRPNLTFSTLTVSNMSPEDSSIYLCSAEGVGETQYFGPGTRLLVL.

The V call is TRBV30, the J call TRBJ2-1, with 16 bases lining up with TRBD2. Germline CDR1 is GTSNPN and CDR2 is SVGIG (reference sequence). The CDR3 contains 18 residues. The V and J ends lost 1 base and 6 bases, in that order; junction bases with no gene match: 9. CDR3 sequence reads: CAWSGGGTSGRVSNEQFF. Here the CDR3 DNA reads TGTGCCTGGAGTGGGGGGGGGACTAGCGGGAGGGTGAGCAATGAGCAGTTCTTC.

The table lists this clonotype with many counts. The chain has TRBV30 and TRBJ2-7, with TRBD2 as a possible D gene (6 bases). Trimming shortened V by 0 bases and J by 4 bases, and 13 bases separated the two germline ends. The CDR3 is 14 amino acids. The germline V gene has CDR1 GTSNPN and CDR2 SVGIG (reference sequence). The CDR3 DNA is TGTGCCTGGAGTGTACGGGGGTCCACTTACGAGCAGTACTTC. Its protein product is CAWSVRGSTYEQYF.

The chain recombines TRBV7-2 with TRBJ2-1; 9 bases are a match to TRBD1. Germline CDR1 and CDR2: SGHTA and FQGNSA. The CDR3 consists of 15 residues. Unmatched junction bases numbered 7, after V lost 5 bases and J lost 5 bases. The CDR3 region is CASSPRDRVHNEQFF. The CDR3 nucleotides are TGTGCCAGCAGCCCCCGGGACAGGGTTCACAATGAGCAGTTCTTC.

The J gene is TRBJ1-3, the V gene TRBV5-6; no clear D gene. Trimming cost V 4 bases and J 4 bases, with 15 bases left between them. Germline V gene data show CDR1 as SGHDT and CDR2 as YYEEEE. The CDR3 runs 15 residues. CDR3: CASSPAEGQGNTIYF. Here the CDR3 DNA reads TGTGCCAGCAGCCCAGCGGAAGGGCAAGGAAACACCATATATTTT.

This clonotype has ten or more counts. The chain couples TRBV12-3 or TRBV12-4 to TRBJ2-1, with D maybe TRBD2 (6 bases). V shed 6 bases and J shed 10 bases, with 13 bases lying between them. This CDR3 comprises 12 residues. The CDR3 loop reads CASRRDLREQFF. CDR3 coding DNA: TGTGCCAGCAGACGGGACTTACGGGAGCAGTTCTTC.

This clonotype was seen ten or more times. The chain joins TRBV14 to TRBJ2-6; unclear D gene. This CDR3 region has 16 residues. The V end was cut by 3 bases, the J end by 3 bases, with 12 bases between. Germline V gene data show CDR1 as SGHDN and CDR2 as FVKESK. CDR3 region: CASSQVGFGGANVLTF. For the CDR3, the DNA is TGTGCCAGCAGCCAGGTTGGGTTTGGTGGGGCCAACGTCCTGACTTTC. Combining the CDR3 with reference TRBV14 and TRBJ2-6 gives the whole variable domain EAGVTQFPSHSVIEKGQTVTLRCDPISGHDNLYWYRRVMGKEIKFLLHFVKESKQDESGMPNNRFLAERTGGTYSTLKVQPAELEDSGVYFCASSQVGFGGANVLTFGAGSRLTVL.

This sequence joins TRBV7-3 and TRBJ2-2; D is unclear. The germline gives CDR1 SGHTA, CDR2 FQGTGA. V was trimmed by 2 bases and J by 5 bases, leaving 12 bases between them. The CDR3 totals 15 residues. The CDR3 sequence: CASSLEPVVTGELFF. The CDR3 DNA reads TGTGCCAGCAGCTTAGAGCCGGTAGTAACCGGGGAGCTGTTTTTT.

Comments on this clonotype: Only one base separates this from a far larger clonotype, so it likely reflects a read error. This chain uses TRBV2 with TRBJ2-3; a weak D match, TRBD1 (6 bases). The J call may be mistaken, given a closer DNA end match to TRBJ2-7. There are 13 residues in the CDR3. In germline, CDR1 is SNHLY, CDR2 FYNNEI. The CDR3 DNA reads TGTGCCAGCGGGGGCAGCTGGGGCAATGAGCAGTACTTC. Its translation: CASGGSWGNEQYF.

CDR3: CSAKQGAGELFF. The DNA of the CDR3 is TGCAGTGCTAAACAGGGGGCCGGGGAGCTGTTTTTT. The chain combines TRBV20-1 with TRBJ2-2, with 8 nucleotides matching TRBD1. The length of the CDR3 is 12 residues. Losses at the gene ends were 4 bases for V and 6 bases for J; bases not matched to a gene: 1. Germline V CDR1 and CDR2: DFQATT, SNEGSKA (reference sequence).

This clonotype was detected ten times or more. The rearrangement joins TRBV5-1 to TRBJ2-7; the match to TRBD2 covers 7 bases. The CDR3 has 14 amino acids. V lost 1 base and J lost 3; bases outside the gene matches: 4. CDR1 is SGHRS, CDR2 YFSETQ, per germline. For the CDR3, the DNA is TGCGCCAGCAGCTTGCTAGCGGAAAACTACGAGCAGTACTTC. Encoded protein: CASSLLAENYEQYF.

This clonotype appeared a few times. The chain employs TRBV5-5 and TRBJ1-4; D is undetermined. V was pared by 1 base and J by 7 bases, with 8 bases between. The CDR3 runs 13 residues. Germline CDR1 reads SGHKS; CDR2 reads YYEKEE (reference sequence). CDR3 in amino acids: CASSLYTSEKLFF. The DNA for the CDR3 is TGTGCCAGCAGCTTGTACACGTCTGAAAAACTGTTTTTT.

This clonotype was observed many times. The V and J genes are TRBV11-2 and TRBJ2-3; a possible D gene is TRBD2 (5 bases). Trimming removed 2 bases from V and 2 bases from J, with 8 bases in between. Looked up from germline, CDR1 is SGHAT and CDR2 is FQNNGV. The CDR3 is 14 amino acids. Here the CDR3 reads CASSLRGFTDTQYF. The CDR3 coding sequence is TGTGCCAGCAGCTTACGGGGATTCACAGATACGCAGTATTTT.

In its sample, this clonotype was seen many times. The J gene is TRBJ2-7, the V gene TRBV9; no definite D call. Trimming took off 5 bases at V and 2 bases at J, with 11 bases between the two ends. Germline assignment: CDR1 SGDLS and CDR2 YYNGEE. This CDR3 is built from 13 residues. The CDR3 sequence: CASSAGRPYEQYF. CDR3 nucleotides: TGTGCCAGCAGTGCCGGACGGCCCTACGAGCAGTACTTC.

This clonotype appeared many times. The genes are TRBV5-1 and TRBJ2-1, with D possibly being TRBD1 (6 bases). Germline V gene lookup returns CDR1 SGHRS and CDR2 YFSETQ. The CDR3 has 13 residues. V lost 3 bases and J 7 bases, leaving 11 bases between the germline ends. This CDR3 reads CASSYRVGNEQFF. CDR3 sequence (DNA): TGCGCCAGCAGCTACAGGGTTGGGAATGAGCAGTTCTTC.

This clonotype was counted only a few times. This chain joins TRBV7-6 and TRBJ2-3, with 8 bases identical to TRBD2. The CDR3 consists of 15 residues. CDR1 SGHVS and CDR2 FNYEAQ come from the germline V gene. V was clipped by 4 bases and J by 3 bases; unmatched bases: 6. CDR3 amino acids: CASSSEAGATDTQYF. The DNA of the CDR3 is TGTGCCAGCAGCTCCGAAGCGGGAGCTACAGATACGCAGTATTTT.

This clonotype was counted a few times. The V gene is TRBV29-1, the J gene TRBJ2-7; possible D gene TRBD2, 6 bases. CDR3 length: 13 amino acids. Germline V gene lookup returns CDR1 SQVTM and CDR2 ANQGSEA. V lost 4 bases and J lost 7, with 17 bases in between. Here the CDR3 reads CSVGRGEFREQYF. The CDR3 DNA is TGCAGCGTTGGGCGGGGAGAATTTAGGGAGCAGTACTTC.